This TCR beta chain emerged from a study of blood T cells in healthy people across ages (dated by TCRdb to between 2015 and 2017). Regarding the complete study: In model experiments, template switching captured about one uniquely barcoded TCR beta cDNA molecule for every two T cells. Donors of different ages were randomly distributed across sequencing lanes to avoid experimental bias. Age-related changes in TCR beta repertoire diversity were measured in the study by deep sequencing normalized with unique cDNA molecular identifiers. Donors were grouped into four age groups: young (average approximately 15 years), middle-aged (roughly 37), aged (about 59) and long-lived (over 80). For two donors (one aged 18 to 29 and one aged 80 or older), the study analyzed two additional independent replicas of 1 million unique cDNA reads from the same blood draw. General conclusions and limits of the study: Because donor CMV infection status was unknown, age-related changes in expanded clonotypes were potentially confounded. Observed TCR beta diversity per million T cells fell roughly linearly with age, and a significant reduction was already apparent by age about 43. Observed TCR beta diversity correlated strongly with the percentage of naive T cells measured by flow cytometry. Estimates of total diversity from one million sequenced T cells were regarded as lower bounds and underestimates. The long-lived group showed more naive CD4+ T cells, fewer expanded clones and increased TCR diversity than the aged group, suggesting age selection. Bulk unsorted PBMC profiling prevented conclusive comparison of naive and antigen-experienced compartments.

The donors were roughly 40 Caucasian individuals from Russia, aged roughly 6 to 100 years, who were systemically healthy. Each donor gave about 9.8 milliliters of peripheral blood, drawn into EDTA-treated Vacutainer tubes. Ficoll-Paque density-gradient centrifugation was used to isolate PBMCs, with at least 6.5 million per sample. Trizol reagent was used to extract total RNA from PBMCs, with at least 5.5 micrograms per sample. The percentages of naive CD45RAhigh/CD27high T cells were determined by flow cytometry on a PBMC aliquot from every donor. Library prep was done by 5' RACE. TCRdb names Illumina HiSeq 2500 as the instrument used. A second PCR of about 7 to 12 cycles was run with a J-beta primer mix and a sample-barcoded 5' primer. A template-switch 5' adaptor carrying 12 random nucleotides introduced a unique molecular identifier onto each TCR beta cDNA molecule. Each sample yielded at least 2.5 million CDR3-containing paired-end reads. First-strand cDNA was synthesized from all RNA with the Mint cDNA synthesis kit, primed by a TRBC-specific oligonucleotide. All cDNA was treated with uracil-DNA glycosylase and then went through a first 18-cycle PCR with the universal primers M1SS and BC2_uni_R. The authors' pipeline ran thus. Normalization of each sample was performed by random selection of 1 million high-quality reads, each carrying a distinct molecular identifier. Reads with shared molecular identifiers were discarded instead of being binned into consensus sequences. CDR3 identification, clonotype clustering and error correction used MiTCR with a Q25 quality threshold and the strictest error-elimination algorithm. A nonparametric unseen species model with Euler transformation was used to estimate lower-bound total TCR beta diversity. TCRdb reran the public reads through fastp at Q25 and MiXCR, keeping productive beta chains. Rows merge per CDR3 protein into single entries with the most common DNA and genes. These V and J calls are TCRdb output, not the study's own analysis. The sample contains about 1 million distinct CDR3 sequences, 40% to 45% of them found a single time. The ten largest clones capture under 20% of the sample.

This clonotype has at least ten counts. Which antigen it targets is not known. No base quality values were provided; no much bigger clone lies one nucleotide off. The sequence was collected from a woman in her sixties or seventies in good health. Input material: blood.

The CDR3 protein sequence reads: CASSLRLGSVAKNIQYF. DNA sequence: TGTGCCAGCAGTTTAAGGCTCGGGAGCGTCGCCAAAAACATTCAGTACTTC. The rearrangement combines TRBV27 with TRBJ2-4; perhaps TRBD2 is the D gene, with 6 bases matching. According to the germline V gene (reference sequence), CDR1 reads MNHEY and CDR2 reads SMNVEV. From the cysteine through the phenylalanine, the CDR3 covers 17 amino acids. Of all the DNA, just the CDR3 is kept, 51 bases in frame from base 1. Trimming costs V 2 bases and J 1 base, and their ends lie 15 bases apart.